This T cell receptor beta chain was retrieved from a study of cytomegalovirus exposure and HLA in healthy donors. Vbeta (60) and Jbeta (13) primers were used in the PCR. The data were produced by immunoSEQ multiplex PCR, yet TCRdb's version contains in-frame clones alone and is incomplete. The table gives roughly 30,000 clones; the top ten clones make up approximately 4.8% of it. From germline, CDR1 is LNHDA and CDR2 SQIVND (reference sequence). The CDR3 is 14 amino acids. V lost 3 bases to trimming and J lost 5 bases, with 11 bases between them. The sequencing input was PBMCs. The rearrangement links TRBV19 to TRBJ1-5; D uncertain. The TCR was taken from a female donor in good health and CMV-seronegative. CDR3 loop: CASSMIAKYQPQHF. The CDR3 region has the DNA TGTGCCAGTAGTATGATAGCCAAGTATCAGCCCCAGCATTTT.